The 26 T cell receptor beta chains below were found in one sample sequenced in a study of control samples from healthy donors and cancer patients. The table came from immunoSEQ multiplex PCR; TCRdb's copy has only in-frame clones and leaves some out. This sample has 95,000 to 120,000 clones; about 80% occur once, and the top ten carry roughly 6.5%. The sample consisted of blood. The receptors here all came from a man younger than 35 in good health.

This clone appeared a few times. This sequence joins TRBV28 and TRBJ1-5; 9 bases are shared with TRBD1. Germline trimming cut 6 bases from V and 3 bases from J; bases unmatched to any gene: 6. Germline assignment: CDR1 MDHEN and CDR2 SYDVKM. The CDR3 has 15 residues. CDR3 in DNA: TGTGCCAGCAGAGGGACAGGGAAAGACAATCAGCCCCAGCATTTT. Amino acids: CASRGTGKDNQPQHF.

This sequence joins TRBV7-9 and TRBJ2-7, with a possible D match to TRBD1 (5 bases). V was cut by 1 base and J by 5 bases, with 9 bases left in between. Germline V gene lookup returns CDR1 SEHNR and CDR2 FQNEAQ (reference sequence). This CDR3 comprises 13 residues. In DNA form, the CDR3 reads TGTGCCAGCAGCTTAGTAAGGGGCGACGAGCAGTACTTC. Translating it yields CASSLVRGDEQYF.

V gene TRBV24-1 combines with J gene TRBJ1-3; D is possibly TRBD1 (6 bases). Germline CDR1 reads KGHDR; CDR2 reads SFDVKD. The CDR3 sequence is 15 residues long. V dropped 2 bases and J dropped 2 bases, with 9 bases sitting between them. CDR3 bases: TGTGCCACCAGTGATTCAGGGGTCCCTGGAAACACCATATATTTT. Amino acid sequence: CATSDSGVPGNTIYF.

The chain joins TRBV19 to TRBJ2-7, with TRBD1 identical over 8 bases. The CDR3 totals 15 residues. Per germline, CDR1 LNHDA and CDR2 SQIVND (reference sequence). V trimming: 6 bases; J trimming: 2 bases; junction bases outside the gene matches: 9. The CDR3 nucleotides read TGTGCCAGTAGCCTAACAGACAGGGGCCCCTACGAGCAGTACTTC. Translating it yields CASSLTDRGPYEQYF.

The genes are TRBV5-5 and TRBJ1-4, with D possibly matching TRBD1 (5 bases). V was cut by 0 bases and J by 4 bases, with 13 bases left in between. The CDR3 is 16 amino acids. Germline V CDR1 and CDR2: SGHKS, YYEKEE (reference sequence). CDR3 nucleotides: TGTGCCAGCAGCTTGGAACGACAGACGGTTAATGAAAAACTGTTTTTT. This sequence encodes CASSLERQTVNEKLFF.

The rearrangement joins TRBV6-6 to TRBJ1-6; D is unclear. Germline V CDR1 and CDR2: MNHNY, SVGAGI (reference sequence). V shed 2 bases and J shed 0 bases, with 5 bases lying between them. CDR3 length: 15 amino acids. The CDR3 DNA reads TGTGCCAGCAGTTACGAGAGCTCCTATAATTCACCCCTCCACTTT. Translation: CASSYESSYNSPLHF.

This clone was counted only a few times. In DNA form, the CDR3 reads TGTGCCAGCAGAGGGTCACAAGGCCACAACTATGGCTACACCTTC. The encoded protein is CASRGSQGHNYGYTF. The rearrangement joins TRBV25-1 to TRBJ1-2; D call uncertain. The CDR3 runs 15 residues. Trimming shortened V by 6 bases and J by 2 bases, and 16 bases separated the two germline ends. Germline lookup yields CDR1 MGHDK and CDR2 SYGVNS.

The chain couples TRBV24-1 to TRBJ2-7, with a weak D call TRBD1 (6 bases). V was cut by 9 bases and J by 5 bases, with 10 bases left in between. CDR1 is KGHDR, CDR2 SFDVKD, per germline. This CDR3 comprises 11 residues. The CDR3 loop is CATGQGHEQYF. Here the CDR3 DNA reads TGTGCCACCGGGCAGGGGCACGAGCAGTACTTC.

The gene calls are TRBV5-1 and TRBJ2-1; 8 bases map to TRBD1. After removal of 6 bases from V and 7 bases from J, the junction contained 9 bases not matched to a gene. This CDR3 comprises 14 residues. The germline V gene has CDR1 SGHRS and CDR2 YFSETQ. The CDR3 DNA sequence: TGCGCCAGCACCCCCGGGACAGGTCAAAATGAGCAGTTCTTC. Its protein product is CASTPGTGQNEQFF. Complete variable domain (other parts from reference TRBV5-1 and TRBJ2-1): KAGVTQTPRYLIKTRGQQVTLSCSPISGHRSVSWYQQTPGQGLQFLFEYFSETQRNKGNFPGRFSGRQFSNSRSEMNVSTLELGDSALYLCASTPGTGQNEQFFGPGTRLTVL.

The rearrangement links TRBV3-1 (or the pseudogene TRBV3-2) to TRBJ2-5; D may be TRBD1 (5 bases). V was pared by 0 bases and J by 5 bases, with 13 bases between. The CDR3 has 15 amino acids. Germline lookup yields CDR1 LGHDT and CDR2 YNNKEL (reference sequence). Here the CDR3 reads CASSQDDPKGETQYF. The CDR3 DNA is TGTGCCAGCAGCCAAGATGACCCGAAGGGGGAGACCCAGTACTTC.

CDR3 sequence (DNA): TGTGCCAGCAGCTTATCGGCGGGGGGGATAAGCACAGATACGCAGTATTTT. This translates into CASSLSAGGISTDTQYF. The V call is TRBV7-9, the J call TRBJ2-3, with 9 bases fitting TRBD2. Germline V gives CDR1 SEHNR, CDR2 FQNEAQ (reference sequence). Germline trimming cut 2 bases from V and 0 bases from J; bases unmatched to any gene: 6. The CDR3 loop spans 17 amino acids.

This chain links TRBV11-2 with TRBJ1-1; tentatively, D is TRBD1 (5 bases). V was trimmed by 3 bases and J by 4 bases, leaving 12 bases between them. This CDR3 comprises 14 residues. In germline, CDR1 is SGHAT, CDR2 FQNNGV. In DNA, the CDR3 is TGTGCCAGCAGCTTGGGGGTCGGTAGCACTGAAGCTTTCTTT. This gives the protein CASSLGVGSTEAFF.

The genes are TRBV5-1 and TRBJ1-2; perhaps TRBD1 as D (5 bases). Germline CDR1 SGHRS, CDR2 YFSETQ. Trimming took 4 bases from V and 4 from J, leaving 17 bases between them. CDR3 size: 15 residues. The DNA for the CDR3 is TGCGCCAGCAGCCTCGGAGTCACAGGAGTCTATGGCTACACCTTC. It translates to CASSLGVTGVYGYTF.

The J gene is TRBJ1-2, the V gene TRBV5-1; D gene ambiguous. The CDR3 consists of 14 residues. Trimming took off 4 bases at V and 0 bases at J, with 10 bases between the two ends. The germline V gene encodes CDR1 SGHRS and CDR2 YFSETQ. The CDR3 sequence is CASSAGQTNYGYTF. CDR3 coding DNA: TGCGCCAGCAGCGCCGGGCAGACTAACTATGGCTACACCTTC.

The gene calls are TRBV6-1 and TRBJ1-2; D is undetermined. The V gene's germline CDR1 is MNHNS and CDR2 SASEGT. The CDR3 contains 16 residues. The germline V and J ends were trimmed by 2 bases and 8 bases, with 21 bases remaining between them. The CDR3 reads CASSEPFLSESKGYTF. In nucleotides, the CDR3 is TGTGCCAGCAGTGAACCATTTTTATCGGAGAGTAAAGGCTACACCTTC.

J is TRBJ2-1 and V is TRBV6-5, with TRBD2 as a possible D gene (5 bases). Trimming took off 2 bases at V and 0 bases at J, with 5 bases between the two ends. Germline CDR1 and CDR2: MNHEY and SVGAGI. This CDR3 region has 14 residues. This CDR3 reads CASSYGSSYNEQFF. The CDR3 DNA reads as TGTGCCAGCAGTTACGGGAGCTCCTACAATGAGCAGTTCTTC.

This chain links TRBV5-1 with TRBJ2-2, with D possibly being TRBD1 (6 bases). CDR3 size: 16 residues. With 1 base removed from V and 7 bases from J, the gap between germline ends came to 17 bases. Germline-derived CDR1 and CDR2 are SGHRS and YFSETQ. The CDR3 protein is CASSLSVSGENGELFF. CDR3 coding DNA: TGCGCCAGCAGCTTGTCCGTTTCAGGGGAAAACGGGGAGCTGTTTTTT.

The V call is TRBV7-9, the J call TRBJ2-5; D is unresolved. The CDR3 totals 15 residues. V lost 1 base and J 3 bases, leaving 12 bases between the germline ends. Germline V CDR1 and CDR2: SEHNR, FQNEAQ (reference sequence). Here the CDR3 DNA reads TGTGCCAGCAGCTTAGGTCGGGCGGTAAAAGAGACCCAGTACTTC. It specifies CASSLGRAVKETQYF.

The chain is built from TRBV6-2 or TRBV6-3 and TRBJ1-2, with D possibly being TRBD1 (6 bases). This CDR3 is 13 amino acids long. V was pared by 6 bases and J by 2 bases, with 10 bases between. The germline V gene encodes CDR1 MNHEY and CDR2 SVGEGT. The CDR3 nucleotides are TGTGCCAGCAGCAACCAGGGGAACTATGGCTACACCTTC. This codes for CASSNQGNYGYTF.

The chain carries TRBV4-1 and TRBJ1-1, with D maybe TRBD1 (6 bases). V dropped 4 bases and J dropped 4 bases, with 16 bases sitting between them. This CDR3 has 15 residues. Per the germline V gene, CDR1 is MGHRA and CDR2 is YSYEKL. The CDR3 coding sequence is TGCGCCAGCAGCCGACAATTTGTAGGGGGCACTGAAGCTTTCTTT. This gives the protein CASSRQFVGGTEAFF.

The chain carries TRBV4-3 and TRBJ2-5; D is perhaps TRBD1 (5 bases). The CDR3 has 13 residues. The V end was cut by 4 bases, the J end by 5 bases, with 11 bases between. Germline-derived CDR1 and CDR2 are LGHNA and YSLEER. The CDR3 DNA sequence: TGCGCCAGCAGCCCCGACAGTTGGGAGACCCAGTACTTC. Amino acids: CASSPDSWETQYF.

This chain links TRBV19 with TRBJ1-1; 12 bases line up with TRBD1. The CDR3 has 14 residues. Trimming cost V 4 bases and J 11 bases; bases outside gene matches: 8. Germline V CDR1 and CDR2: LNHDA, SQIVND (reference sequence). The CDR3 DNA reads TGTGCCAGTAGTACGGGACAGGGGGCGTATAGGGCTTTCTTT. Its translation: CASSTGQGAYRAFF.

The sample holds one count of this clone. V and J are TRBV28 and TRBJ2-7; D uncertain. V lost 8 bases and J 3 bases, leaving 14 bases between the germline ends. Germline V gives CDR1 MDHEN, CDR2 SYDVKM. The CDR3 is 13 amino acids. The CDR3 reads CASLAPTGYEQYF. The CDR3 DNA follows: TGTGCCAGCCTCGCGCCCACTGGCTACGAGCAGTACTTC.

The chain joins TRBV24-1 to TRBJ2-1; TRBD1 aligns across 9 bases. Unmatched junction bases numbered 6, after V lost 7 bases and J lost 6 bases. CDR3 size: 14 residues. CDR1 and CDR2 (germline): KGHDR, SFDVKD. This CDR3 reads CATRGQGRGNEQFF. CDR3 DNA sequence: TGTGCCACCAGGGGACAGGGAAGGGGCAATGAGCAGTTCTTC.

This chain links TRBV5-4 with TRBJ1-1, with 7 bases aligning to TRBD1. The V and J ends lost 9 bases and 0 bases, in that order; junction bases with no gene match: 11. This CDR3 comprises 15 residues. The germline CDR1 and CDR2 sequences are SGHNT and YYREEE (reference sequence). The DNA for the CDR3 is TGTGCCACAGGACGGCCTCAGGGGGTGAACACTGAAGCTTTCTTT. Residues: CATGRPQGVNTEAFF.

V is TRBV30 and J is TRBJ1-1, with 8 bases identical to TRBD1. Germline V CDR1 and CDR2: GTSNPN, SVGIG (reference sequence). The CDR3 sequence is 14 residues long. The J segment lost 1 base and the V segment lost 4 bases, leaving 5 bases of the junction unmatched. The chain's CDR3 is CAWIRGRRNTEAFF. In DNA, the CDR3 is TGTGCCTGGATCAGGGGGCGCAGGAACACTGAAGCTTTCTTT.